The next 14 T cell receptor beta chains were all read from a single sample in a study of OX40 agonist ivuxolimab in advanced cancers. The repertoire was sequenced with immunoSEQ multiplex PCR; TCRdb's copy has only in-frame clones and lacks some. The sample shows under 90,000 clones, 85% of them seen only once. Sequencing used CD4+ or CD8+ T cells sorted from blood, obtained in a trial of the OX40 agonist ivuxolimab. These receptors were collected from an adult with an advanced solid tumor such as melanoma, head and neck, liver or kidney cancer.

V and J are TRBV25-1 and TRBJ2-1, with D perhaps assigned TRBD1 or TRBD2 (5 bases each). The V gene's germline CDR1 is MGHDK and CDR2 SYGVNS. Trimming took off 9 bases at V and 2 bases at J, with 17 bases between the two ends. The CDR3 consists of 15 residues. CDR3 in amino acids: CASEELGAPYNEQFF. The CDR3 nucleotides are TGTGCCAGTGAAGAGCTCGGGGCCCCCTACAATGAGCAGTTCTTC. Combining the CDR3 with reference TRBV25-1 and TRBJ2-1 gives the whole variable domain EADIYQTPRYLVIGTGKKITLECSQTMGHDKMYWYQQDPGMELHLIHYSYGVNSTEKGDLSSESTVSRIRTEHFPLTLESARPSHTSQYLCASEELGAPYNEQFFGPGTRLTVL.

The chain carries TRBV15 and TRBJ2-2; D uncertain. Germline V gene data show CDR1 as LNHNV and CDR2 as YYDKDF (reference sequence). The CDR3 extends over 13 amino acids. V lost 0 bases to trimming and J lost 6 bases, with 5 bases between them. The CDR3: CATSRDPAGELFF. CDR3 nucleotides: TGTGCCACCAGCAGAGATCCAGCCGGGGAGCTGTTTTTT.

The chain employs TRBV30 and TRBJ2-3; TRBD1 might be the D (6 bases). V lost 6 bases and J 7 bases, leaving 14 bases between the germline ends. This CDR3 comprises 12 residues. Germline V gene data show CDR1 as GTSNPN and CDR2 as SVGIG (reference sequence). Written as DNA, the CDR3 is TGTGCCTGCGCAGAACAGGGTCATACGCAGTATTTT. Translated: CACAEQGHTQYF.

J is TRBJ1-3 and V is TRBV30; 7 bases fit TRBD1. Germline V gene lookup returns CDR1 GTSNPN and CDR2 SVGIG (reference sequence). V was clipped by 4 bases and J by 4 bases; unmatched bases: 7. This CDR3 comprises 14 residues. The CDR3 region has the DNA TGTGCCTGGAAAGGGACAGAGCTAGGAAACACCATATATTTT. Its translation is CAWKGTELGNTIYF.

This clone was observed a few times. V and J are TRBV6-5 and TRBJ1-5, with D unclear. V was shortened by 2 bases and J by 0 bases, with 5 bases between the two germline ends. From germline, CDR1 is MNHEY and CDR2 SVGAGI. This CDR3 has 14 amino acids. The CDR3 region is CASSYATSNQPQHF. CDR3 DNA: TGTGCCAGCAGTTACGCCACTAGCAATCAGCCCCAGCATTTT.

The chain combines TRBV18 with TRBJ2-1, with TRBD1 identical over 9 bases. Trimming at V came to 2 bases and at J to 9 bases, leaving 8 bases not matched to a gene. CDR1 KGHSH and CDR2 LQKENI come from the germline V gene. This CDR3 contains 15 residues. DNA of the CDR3: TGTGCCAGCTCACCAAGGGACAGGGATGATAGTGAGCAGTTCTTC. Protein: CASSPRDRDDSEQFF.

Regarding this clone: One end of the junction varies from germline; a read error may be responsible. This chain joins TRBV6-1 and TRBJ2-6, with TRBD1 identical over 12 bases. This CDR3 region has 17 residues. Germline V gene data show CDR1 as MNHNS and CDR2 as SASEGT. The CDR3 protein is CASIERDRGLGANVLTF. As DNA, the CDR3 is TGTGCCAGCATTGAAAGGGACAGGGGGCTAGGGGCCAACGTCCTGACTTTC.

The rearrangement uses TRBV2 and TRBJ2-7; D is uncertain. Germline V gene lookup returns CDR1 SNHLY and CDR2 FYNNEI. The CDR3 has 11 residues. Trimming shortened V by 5 bases and J by 3 bases, and 5 bases separated the two germline ends. The CDR3 protein is CASSFDYEQYF. DNA of the CDR3: TGTGCCAGCAGTTTCGACTACGAGCAGTACTTC.

The V and J genes are TRBV28 and TRBJ2-7; 7 bases agree with TRBD1. The CDR3 is 14 residues long. Germline V CDR1 and CDR2: MDHEN, SYDVKM. The ends lost 6 bases at V and 3 bases at J; junction bases unmatched: 8. The CDR3 protein is CASSTPGQSYEQYF. CDR3 nucleotide sequence: TGTGCCAGCAGCACCCCGGGACAGAGCTACGAGCAGTACTTC.

This sequence joins TRBV29-1 and TRBJ2-1, with D maybe TRBD2 (5 bases). CDR1 and CDR2 (germline): SQVTM, ANQGSEA. The CDR3 spans 14 residues. The V and J ends lost 6 bases and 0 bases respectively, with 12 bases between them. CDR3 DNA: TGCAGCGTCACGAGCGGAGGCTCCTACAATGAGCAGTTCTTC. Amino acids: CSVTSGGSYNEQFF.

V gene TRBV7-9 combines with J gene TRBJ2-3; D may be TRBD2 (7 bases). This CDR3 has 17 residues. Germline-derived CDR1 and CDR2 are SEHNR and FQNEAQ (reference sequence). V was pared by 3 bases and J by 5 bases, with 21 bases between. CDR3 sequence (DNA): TGTGCCAGCAGCTTTGCGGGTCGGGGGGCCTCGGGAGATACGCAGTATTTT. Protein: CASSFAGRGASGDTQYF.

The chain joins TRBV19 to TRBJ1-5, with a tentative D call TRBD1 (6 bases). The CDR3 extends over 14 amino acids. Trimming left V 5 bases short and J 5 bases short, with 13 bases between. Germline-derived CDR1 and CDR2 are LNHDA and SQIVND (reference sequence). The DNA of the CDR3 is TGTGCCAGTAGTCTGAACAGGGAGCATCAGCCCCAGCATTTT. Amino acid sequence: CASSLNREHQPQHF. Full variable domain (remainder filled in from reference TRBV19 and TRBJ1-5): DGGITQSPKYLFRKEGQNVTLSCEQNLNHDAMYWYRQDPGQGLRLIYYSQIVNDFQKGDIAEGYSVSREKKESFPLTVTSAQKNPTAFYLCASSLNREHQPQHFGDGTRLSIL.

This chain uses TRBV5-4 with TRBJ2-1; no firm D call. Germline assignment: CDR1 SGHNT and CDR2 YYREEE (reference sequence). With 0 bases removed from V and 4 bases from J, the gap between germline ends came to 5 bases. The CDR3 length is 13 residues. CDR3 in DNA: TGTGCCAGCAGCTTGGGTCATTACAATGAGCAGTTCTTC. Protein product: CASSLGHYNEQFF.

The chain joins TRBV30 to TRBJ2-1; possible D gene TRBD2, 6 bases. Trimming cost V 8 bases and J 3 bases, with 14 bases left between them. Germline V gene lookup returns CDR1 GTSNPN and CDR2 SVGIG (reference sequence). The CDR3 covers 13 residues. The chain's CDR3 is CARVGTDYNEQFF. The CDR3 DNA sequence: TGTGCCAGGGTAGGGACTGACTACAATGAGCAGTTCTTC.